The entry that follows covers one TCR beta chain sequence. Its antigen is not yet known. No much larger clonotype is one base removed from it; base qualities were not supplied. TCR CDR3 regions were amplified from genomic DNA by multiplex PCR using the deep immunoSEQ assay. Extracted genomic DNA from each cell subset was spread evenly across all wells of several immunoSEQ 96-well plates, with each plate serving as a replicate. For sorted subsets, 200 to 250 ng genomic DNA, equal to 30,000 to 35,000 T cell genomes, was loaded into each replicate PCR. The purified libraries were quantified using a Qubit 3.0 fluorometer, sized with a Bioanalyzer 2100, and then quantified again using the KAPA Library Quantification kit. Every immunoSEQ 96-well plate was sequenced on a dedicated single-read 150-cycle Illumina NextSeq 550 flow cell. The published analysis was carried out like this. Because only junctional sequences without quality scores were contained in the immunoSEQ output, filtering matching that applied to full-length reads could not be performed. Sequences were annotated with PyIR, a Python wrapper for IgBLAST v1.9, using IMGT germline references to assign V/J genes and CDR3. Reads were removed for weak V/J assignments (E-value above 1e-6), missing CDR3, stop codons, out-of-frame junctions, or ambiguous translated residues. V3J clonotypes were defined by identical inferred V gene, J gene, and CDR3 amino acid sequence. The percentage overlap between two repertoires was calculated by dividing the number of shared unique clonotypes by the size of the smaller repertoire. Richness of each repertoire was evaluated using RTK rarefaction, the Chao1 estimator, and Recon v2.1 estimates of unobserved clonotypes. Generation probabilities were computed with OLGA for all TCRbeta clonotypes obtained by the gDNA method from several donors. This immuneACCESS table, as held by TCRdb, lists in-frame sequences with V and J called but not all clones. Of the missing ones, under half trace to an unresolved V gene in checked studies; the others have no known cause. That table supplies the V and J calls and clone size; D and trimming were determined from the DNA. The sample yields about a million clones; 60% to 85% were counted once. The biggest ten clones account for about 0.89% of the sample.

The source of the sample is a study of shared clonotypes between healthy human individuals (dated by TCRdb to the early 2020s). For the wider study: Two women and a few men aged 18 to 49 years were included in the cohort. For each donor, three plates each were used for CD4 naive and CD4 memory, two plates were used for CD8 naive, and one plate was used for CD8 memory. The study deeply sequenced blood TCR repertoires of about 5 healthy adults to estimate repertoire size and the extent of clonotype sharing between individuals. To increase sequencing depth and limit assay-specific biases, different laboratories used diverse techniques to prepare libraries and sequence TCR repertoires. Per donor, leukapheresis produced somewhere between about 0.94 and 9 billion PBMCs.

CDR1 and CDR2 are drawn from the germline V gene: SGHRS, YFSETQ. V ends up 3 bases short and J 6 bases short, with an unmatched junction base count of 5. The CDR3 goes from the cysteine to the phenylalanine over 14 residues. The retained sequence is limited to the CDR3, 42 bases, with the frame set at the first base. The donors were healthy, HIV-negative adults who had no recently reported acute infections or vaccinations. Only Caucasian adults living in Nashville, Tennessee, USA were represented among the donors. CD4+ T cells were enriched through magnetic negative selection, after which naive cells were positively selected on CD45RA and the remaining negative fraction served as the memory subset. Blood was collected by leukapheresis, and PBMCs were isolated by Ficoll-Histopaque density gradient centrifugation and then cryopreserved in liquid nitrogen vapor phase. Analytical flow cytometry was used to check the purity and quantity of every magnetically sorted T cell population. Each sorted fraction had its genomic DNA isolated and then quantified by UV absorbance on a Nanodrop 2000c.

On the study overall, not on this receptor specifically: Incomplete sequencing was indicated by rarefaction of sorted-subset datasets, despite the large sequencing depth. Because the study included a small number of donors, the genetic and exposure-history diversity represented was limited. Naive subsets generally had larger estimated clonotype richness than memory subsets. Higher generation probabilities were observed for clonotypes shared by all four sorted-subset donors than for non-shared clonotypes. Sampling was restricted to blood, and TCR repertoires in tissues likely differ from the TCR repertoires found in blood. Pairwise subsampling indicated that sequencing depth was expected to affect the degree of clonotype sharing among donors. Sharing across a few donors was observed for about 5% of naive CD4, over 3% of naive CD8, about 2.3% of memory CD4, and roughly 0.4% of memory CD8 clonotypes.

The sample consisted of memory CD4+ T cells from PBMCs. The label giving this sample's cell subset or site can be read as: CD45RA-negative fraction. The sequence links TRBV5-1 to TRBJ2-3, and 9 junction bases match TRBD1. This TCR came from a man younger than 35 in good health. Some clones in this sample may be carry-over from other donors' samples. DNA sequence: TGCGCCAGCAGCTCCCCGGACAGGGGTGATACGCAGTATTTT. Its translation is CASSSPDRGDTQYF. The reference TRBV5-1 and TRBJ2-3 proteins fill in what lies around the CDR3, so the full variable domain reads KAGVTQTPRYLIKTRGQQVTLSCSPISGHRSVSWYQQTPGQGLQFLFEYFSETQRNKGNFPGRFSGRQFSNSRSEMNVSTLELGDSALYLCASSSPDRGDTQYFGPGTRLTVL.